Ten or more counts support the clone carrying this T cell receptor beta chain. The data belong to a study of Graves' ophthalmopathy and Graves' hyperthyroidism. The CDR3 totals 13 residues. CDR1 and CDR2 from the germline V gene are GTSNPN and SVGIG (reference sequence). The ends were cut back, 0 bases at V and 7 bases at J, with 10 bases in the middle. CDR3 regions of TCR beta were amplified from RNA transcripts. HTBI primers were used in a first-round RT-PCR, which preceded a second-round multiplex PCR. MiXCR, run by TCRdb on the multiplex PCR reads, gives a single entry per CDR3 protein. This table has 400,000 to 450,000 distinct CDR3 sequences, more than 20% appearing once. Eligible hyperthyroidism cases comprised new diagnoses of under 2 months' duration in individuals aged 18 to 65. The diagnosis combined clinical symptoms, thyroxine, TRAb, thyroid ultrasound and orbital computed tomography scans. An approximately 10 ml volume of fresh peripheral blood provided the PBMCs.

V usage is TRBV30 and J usage is TRBJ1-5; D unresolved. Sequencing used peripheral blood. The TCR comes from a woman between 18 and 30 years old with stable Graves' hyperthyroidism. As DNA, the CDR3 is TGTGCCTGGAGTGTAGAGGTGACGCAGCCCCAGCATTTT. Its translation is CAWSVEVTQPQHF.